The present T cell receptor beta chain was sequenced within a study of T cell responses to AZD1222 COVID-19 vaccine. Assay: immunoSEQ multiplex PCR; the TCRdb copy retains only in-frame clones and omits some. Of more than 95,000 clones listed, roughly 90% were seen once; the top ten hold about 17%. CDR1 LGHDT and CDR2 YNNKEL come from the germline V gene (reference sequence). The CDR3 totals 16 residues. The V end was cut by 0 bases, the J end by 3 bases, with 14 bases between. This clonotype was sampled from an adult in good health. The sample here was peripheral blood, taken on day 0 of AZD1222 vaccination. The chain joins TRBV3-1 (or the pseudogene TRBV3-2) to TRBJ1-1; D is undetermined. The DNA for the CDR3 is TGTGCCAGCAGCCAAGAACGTAGAGTGTTAGACACTGAAGCTTTCTTT. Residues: CASSQERRVLDTEAFF.